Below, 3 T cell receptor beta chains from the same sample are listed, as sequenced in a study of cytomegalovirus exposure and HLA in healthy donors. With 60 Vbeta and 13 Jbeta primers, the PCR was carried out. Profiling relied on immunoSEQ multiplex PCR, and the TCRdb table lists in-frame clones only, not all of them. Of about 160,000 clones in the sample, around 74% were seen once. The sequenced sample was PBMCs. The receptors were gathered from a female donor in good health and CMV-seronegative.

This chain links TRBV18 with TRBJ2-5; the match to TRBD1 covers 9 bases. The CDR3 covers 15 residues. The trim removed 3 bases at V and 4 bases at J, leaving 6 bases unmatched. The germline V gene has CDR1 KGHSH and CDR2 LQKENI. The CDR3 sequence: CASSPGGQGVETQYF. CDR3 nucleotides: TGTGCCAGCTCACCCGGGGGACAGGGAGTAGAGACCCAGTACTTC.

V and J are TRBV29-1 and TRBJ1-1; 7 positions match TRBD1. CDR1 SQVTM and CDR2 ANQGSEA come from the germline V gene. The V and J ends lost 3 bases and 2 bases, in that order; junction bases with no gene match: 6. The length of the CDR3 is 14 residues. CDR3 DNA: TGCAGCGTTGAGTCGTGGGACAGTAACACTGAAGCTTTCTTT. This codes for CSVESWDSNTEAFF. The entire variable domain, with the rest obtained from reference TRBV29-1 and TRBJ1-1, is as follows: SAVISQKPSRDICQRGTSLTIQCQVDSQVTMMFWYRQQPGQSLTLIATANQGSEATYESGFVIDKFPISRPNLTFSTLTVSNMSPEDSSIYLCSVESWDSNTEAFFGQGTRLTVV.

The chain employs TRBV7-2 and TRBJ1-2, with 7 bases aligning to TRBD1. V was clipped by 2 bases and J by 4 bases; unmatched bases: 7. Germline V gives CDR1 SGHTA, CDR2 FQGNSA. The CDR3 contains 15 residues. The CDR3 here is CASSLSGQAVYGYTF. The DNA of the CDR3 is TGTGCCAGCAGCTTATCTGGACAGGCTGTCTATGGCTACACCTTC.